This TCR beta chain was documented in a study of cytomegalovirus exposure and HLA in healthy donors (dated by TCRdb to about 2017). Broadly, across the study: An earlier analysis of several hundred of the donors reported 276 Gb of sequence data and 100 million to 120 million unique TCR beta sequences obtained from approximately 180 million T cells. On average, around 230,000 unique TCR beta nucleotide sequences were sequenced per donor among a few hundred genotyped donors of the cohort, with 15% to 20% of those sequences being non-productive. HLA typing covered class I and class II loci at four-digit resolution. Donor age, sex, ethnicity and CMV serostatus were compiled alongside the repertoire data. Every discovery cohort repertoire had been produced on one sequencing platform. Along with the approximately 670-subject first cohort, a separate validation cohort of over 90 different subjects was used. An earlier analysis of approximately 580 of the donors used high-throughput TCR beta sequencing to judge whether each TCR beta V gene segment behaved as functional or pseudogenic. The number of typed donors differed by locus: about 620-630 for A, B, C, DRB1 and DQB1; 500 to 550 for DQA1; 606 for DPA1; and roughly 470 for DPB1. The study was designed to test whether signatures of past pathogen exposure could be identified by cataloging public T cell receptors. Genome-wide SNP genotypes for about 55% of the roughly 670 donors were used in a later genetic analysis, which treated that subset as a discovery cohort. Of the roughly 400 genotyped donors, around 81% fell in the genetic ancestry cluster associated with self-reported Caucasian donors. To predict cytomegalovirus infection status, the study combined high-throughput TCR immunosequencing, statistical association of individual TCRs with disease status, and machine learning. A later analysis re-examined previously published TCR beta repertoires from roughly 650 donors and added high-resolution HLA genotyping to investigate patterns of TCR occurrence. Rather than drawing on any new phenotypic data, the later analysis identified candidate immune exposures from TCR beta sequences and the way those sequences occurred across donors. Roughly 5 DR-DQ haplotypes were handled as single units for association and clustering, since linkage in the cohort was strong. The T cell repertoires of about 700 subjects were profiled by immunosequencing and related to cytomegalovirus serostatus. Approximately 300 gigabases of sequencing data and 91 million or so unique TCR sequences made up an early release that covered 500 to 650 HLA-typed donors.

The cohort consisted of some 730 healthy bone marrow donors. At the time of sampling, every cohort member was nominally healthy, though immune exposures that went unrecorded were likely present. The donor was CMV seronegative and was included in the group of several hundred seronegative cohort members. A peripheral blood sample was provided by each donor, and peripheral blood mononuclear cells were used for TCR beta sequencing. Genomic DNA was extracted from the blood cell samples with the Qiagen DNeasy Blood Extraction Kit. Details on this clone: Its antigen remains unidentified. Per-nucleotide qualities are absent, and no much larger clonotype sits a single base away.

From V the trimming removes 7 bases and from J it removes 3 bases, while the gene matches leave 7 bases of the junction unaccounted for. The germline V gene gives CDR1 as SGHRS and CDR2 as YFSETQ. The CDR3 spans 14 residues, from the cysteine through the phenylalanine. The CDR3 DNA has 42 bases and is translated from base 1. Library preparation employed the immunoSEQ multiplex PCR assay. For the multiplex PCR, a mixture combining 60 forward primers for TCR Vbeta segments and 13 reverse primers for TCR Jbeta segments was used. A multiplex PCR assay on genomic DNA amplified the CDR3 region of rearranged TCR beta genes. The Illumina HiSeq System was used to sequence the amplified TCR beta libraries as 87-base-pair reads. The study's own analysis went as follows. Across the roughly 700 repertoires, a later analysis counted 75 million to 90 million unique TCR beta chains, 9.5 million to 13 million of which were shared by at least two donors. To remove PCR and sequencing errors, raw reads were error-corrected and collapsed into unique sequences using a nearest-neighbor algorithm that merged closely related sequences. V, D and J gene segments were assigned by aligning CDR3 sequences to IMGT reference sequences. Each retained sequence needed at least a six-nucleotide match to both a V gene segment and a J gene segment. Rearrangements were called productive when the CDR3 lacked stop codons and stayed in frame with V and J; all others were non-productive. CDR3 was defined by IMGT convention, running from the second conserved V-encoded cysteine to the conserved J-encoded phenylalanine. The earlier analysis of 587 of the donors excluded sequences that lacked an unambiguous match to a single V gene segment. In an earlier analysis of roughly 500 of the donors, V segments were called functional above 56.7% productive rearrangements and were called segregating when the between-donor standard deviation exceeded 5%. A statistical classification framework was built for diagnosing cytomegalovirus status from the catalog of TCR beta chain sequences. A later analysis assigned V and J genes by comparing TCR nucleotide sequences with IMGT/GENE-DB human TR gene sequences. Using the TCRdist pipeline, a later analysis assigned CDR3 sequences along with most-parsimonious VDJ recombination scenarios. In a later analysis, each TCR beta chain was defined by its CDR3 amino acid sequence together with its V-gene family, and reads without a unique V-gene family were excluded. To address suspected cross-contamination and a sequencing artifact, a later analysis removed over 500 highly shared, low-generation-probability nucleotide sequences. For each public chain, a later analysis derived a clonal expansion index from normalized ranks of inferred template counts within each repertoire. Generation probabilities in a later analysis came from a VDJ recombination model fitted to out-of-frame rearrangements, and those results were checked against IGoR. Hypergeometric tests were used in a later analysis to score TCR-TCR, TCR-HLA and TCR-CMV co-occurrence, with a repertoire-size bias correction applied to the TCR pairs. A later analysis estimated false discovery rates by permuting HLA or CMV assignments 20 times. In a later analysis, co-occurring TCRs were grouped using DBSCAN, and TCRdist sequence similarity was added for clustering within HLA-allele-positive subsets. Repertoires with fewer than 30,000 or more than 120,000 public chains were left out of co-occurrence clustering, as were a few repertoires with anomalous nucleotide sharing. The source is immuneACCESS, and TCRdb retained only in-frame sequences with V and J called. Part of the clones is not carried over; for the studies checked, unresolved V genes explain less than half of this, and the remainder is unexplained. The D gene and trimming were derived from the DNA, and the V and J assignments and clone size from that table. This sample is represented by hundreds of thousands of clones; around 76% of them were singletons. Under 0.8% of the sample is taken by the ten largest.

What the work shows at the level of the full study, not this receptor alone: V-gene and J-gene trimming of TCR beta chains was associated with a missense DCLRE1C variant in a later genetic analysis, and the association was replicated in an independent cohort. It was suggested by the authors that the approach could potentially be generalized to other disease states and immunological phenotypes. Most TCR sequences were observed very rarely across donors, whereas some public TCRs were present in many individuals. HLA typing was unavailable for some donors at each locus, so association tests used only the typed subset. The earlier analysis of almost 600 of the donors excluded approximately 15 rarely observed V segments, including chromosome 9 orphons, because counts were too low. The study listed 150 to 200 TCR beta chains as associated with cytomegalovirus. The 87-base-pair reads could not distinguish some IMGT-functional V segments, including TRBV6-2 and TRBV6-3, so those segments were excluded. A further reported finding was that TCR beta sequences accurately predicted the HLA-A and HLA-B alleles for most subjects in the first cohort. A cluster of highly shared sequence variants was judged likely to be a technical artifact of the sequencing pipeline. Only TCR beta chains were sequenced in this cohort, and the absence of alpha or paired-chain data limited detectable features. Linkage disequilibrium might explain the correlated functional status among segregating V segments, but an unknown experimental factor could not be ruled out. CMV serostatus was the only immune exposure information available for the cohort. At a false discovery rate of 0.05, a later analysis linked around 17,000 TCR beta sequences to specific HLA alleles. In a later analysis, the rate of TCR association differed among HLA loci, with DRB1 alleles having the most associated TCRs and HLA-C alleles having the fewest. Sequencing depth was assumed to be roughly uniform across donors in the presence/absence analyses, though that assumption may not hold. Most CMV-associated TCR beta chains appeared to be HLA-restricted in a later analysis, and the HLA associations seemed to be driven largely by CMV exposure. The classifier was reported to diagnose cytomegalovirus status with high specificity and sensitivity in both the original cohort and the validation cohort. Broadly in line with IMGT annotations, most TCR beta V segments showed up in productive rearrangements about 90% or about 30% of the time in an earlier analysis of some 590 of the donors. According to a later genetic analysis, donors in an Asian-associated ancestry cluster had fewer N-insertions in productive TCRs than the roughly 700-donor mean. According to a later analysis, parvovirus B19, influenza, CMV and Epstein-Barr virus appeared linked to several top co-occurrence clusters. In vitro tests confirmed that a few of the cytomegalovirus-associated TCR beta chains recognize cytomegalovirus antigens. When HLA alleles, especially DR and DQ, strongly co-occurred, attributing TCR associations to individual alleles was difficult. In a later analysis, HLA-associated TCR beta chains showed more clonal expansion and lower generation probabilities than non-associated chains that were equally common.

This TCR was recovered from a man between 18 and 29 years old in good health and CMV-seronegative. Sequencing was carried out using PBMCs. The receptor chain draws on TRBV5-1 and TRBJ2-1; 7 bases in the junction line up with TRBD2. The nucleotide sequence is given as TGCGCCAGCCAGCGTAGCGGGTTCTACAATGAGCAGTTCTTC. This codes for CASQRSGFYNEQFF.